This T cell receptor beta chain was identified in a study of blood T cell repertoires in COVID-19. Study details: Some COVID-19 samples were acute and others convalescent; all came from the United States, Italy and Spain. The analysed material was cDNA or gDNA that came from T cells, B-cell-depleted T cells, or PBMCs.

The length of the CDR3 is 12 residues. Germline-derived CDR1 and CDR2 are SGHNT and YYREEE (reference sequence). Deletions cut 7 bases from V and 10 bases from J, with 17 bases between. As processed by the authors: By means of reference gene primer amplification, nucleated cell counts were estimated. Profiled with immunoSEQ multiplex PCR; TCRdb holds only in-frame clones, not every one. For V, J and clone size, that table is used; D and trimming come from the DNA. The sample gives a few hundred thousand clones, 80% to 90% of which show up once; 9.5% to 11% is in the top ten. This clonotype was sampled from a woman in her 70s with acute or convalescent COVID-19. Sample: peripheral blood. The chain recombines TRBV5-4 with TRBJ1-1; tentatively, D is TRBD1 (5 bases). CDR3 loop: CASAQGMGSAFF. The CDR3 DNA reads TGTGCCAGCGCCCAGGGTATGGGTTCAGCTTTCTTT.